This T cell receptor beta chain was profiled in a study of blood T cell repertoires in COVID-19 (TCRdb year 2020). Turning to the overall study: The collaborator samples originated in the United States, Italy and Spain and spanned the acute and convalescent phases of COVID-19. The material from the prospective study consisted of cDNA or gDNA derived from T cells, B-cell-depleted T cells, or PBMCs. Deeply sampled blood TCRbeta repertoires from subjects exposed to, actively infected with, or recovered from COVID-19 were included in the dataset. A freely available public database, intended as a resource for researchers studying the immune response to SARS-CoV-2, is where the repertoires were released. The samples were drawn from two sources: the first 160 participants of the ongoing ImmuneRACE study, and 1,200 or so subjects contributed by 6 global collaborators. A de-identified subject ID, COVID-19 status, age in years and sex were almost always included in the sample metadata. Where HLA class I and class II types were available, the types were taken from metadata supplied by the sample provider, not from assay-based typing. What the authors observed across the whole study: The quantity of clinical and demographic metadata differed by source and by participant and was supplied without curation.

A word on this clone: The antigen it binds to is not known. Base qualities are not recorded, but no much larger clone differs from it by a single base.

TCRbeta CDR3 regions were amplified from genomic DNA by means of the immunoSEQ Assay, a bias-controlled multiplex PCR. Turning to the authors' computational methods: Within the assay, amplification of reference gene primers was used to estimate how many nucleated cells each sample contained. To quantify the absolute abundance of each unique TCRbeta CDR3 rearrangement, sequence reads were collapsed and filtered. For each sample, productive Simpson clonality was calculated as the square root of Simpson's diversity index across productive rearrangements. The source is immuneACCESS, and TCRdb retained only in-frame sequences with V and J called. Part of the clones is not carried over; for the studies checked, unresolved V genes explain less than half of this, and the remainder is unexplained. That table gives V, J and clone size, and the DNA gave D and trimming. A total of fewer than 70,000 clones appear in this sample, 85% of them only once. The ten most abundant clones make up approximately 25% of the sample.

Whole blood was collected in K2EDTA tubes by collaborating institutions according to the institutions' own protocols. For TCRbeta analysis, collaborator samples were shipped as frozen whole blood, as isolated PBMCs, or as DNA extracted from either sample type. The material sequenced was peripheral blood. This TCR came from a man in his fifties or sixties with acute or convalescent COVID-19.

Read as DNA, the sequence is TGTGCCAGCAGCTTACCGAGCTCGGGTTCCTACAATGAGCAGTTCTTC. Translated, it gives CASSLPSSGSYNEQFF. The chain couples TRBV5-4 to TRBJ2-1; the D gene cannot be resolved reliably. Spanning cysteine to phenylalanine, the CDR3 consists of 16 amino acids. The read is trimmed to its CDR3 DNA, 48 bases read in frame from base 1. In the germline V gene (reference sequence), CDR1 corresponds to SGHNT and CDR2 to YYREEE. At the junction V is shortened by 2 bases and J by 1 base, with 13 bases in between.